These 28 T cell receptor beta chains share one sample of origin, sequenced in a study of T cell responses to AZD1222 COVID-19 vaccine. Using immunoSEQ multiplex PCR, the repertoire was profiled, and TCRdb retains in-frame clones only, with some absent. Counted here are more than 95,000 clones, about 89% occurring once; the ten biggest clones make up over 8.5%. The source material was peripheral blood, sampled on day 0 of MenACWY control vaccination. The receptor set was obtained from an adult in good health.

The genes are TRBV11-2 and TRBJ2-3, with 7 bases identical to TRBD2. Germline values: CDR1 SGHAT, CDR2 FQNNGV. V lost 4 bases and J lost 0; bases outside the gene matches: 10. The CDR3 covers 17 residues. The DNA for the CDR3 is TGTGCCAGCAGCTCCGACCTTCTAGCGGCTAGCACAGATACGCAGTATTTT. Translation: CASSSDLLAASTDTQYF.

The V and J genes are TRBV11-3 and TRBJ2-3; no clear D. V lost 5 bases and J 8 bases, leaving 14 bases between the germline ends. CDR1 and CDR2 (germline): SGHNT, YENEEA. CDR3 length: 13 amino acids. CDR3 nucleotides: TGTGCCAGCAGCCCCCGCCAGACGGGTACGCAGTATTTT. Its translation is CASSPRQTGTQYF.

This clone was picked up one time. The CDR3 DNA reads TGTGCCAGCAGTGGTGCCCGGGGAGGGCAATCTGGAAACACCATATATTTT. The encoded protein is CASSGARGGQSGNTIYF. The chain employs TRBV6-1 and TRBJ1-3, with D unresolved. V lost 4 bases and J 1 base, leaving 17 bases between the germline ends. The germline CDR1 and CDR2 sequences are MNHNS and SASEGT. This CDR3 comprises 17 residues.

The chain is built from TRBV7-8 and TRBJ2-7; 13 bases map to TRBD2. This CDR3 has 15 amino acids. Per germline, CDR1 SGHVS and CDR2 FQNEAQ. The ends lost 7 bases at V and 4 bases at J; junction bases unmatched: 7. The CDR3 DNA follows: TGTGCCAGCACCACACTAGCGGGAGGGGGATACGAGCAGTACTTC. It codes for CASTTLAGGGYEQYF.

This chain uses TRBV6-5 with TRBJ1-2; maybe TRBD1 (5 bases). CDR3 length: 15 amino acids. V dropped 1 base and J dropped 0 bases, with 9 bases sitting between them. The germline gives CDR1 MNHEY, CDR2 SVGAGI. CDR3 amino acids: CASSYYQGANYGYTF. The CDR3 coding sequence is TGTGCCAGCAGTTACTACCAAGGGGCTAACTATGGCTACACCTTC.

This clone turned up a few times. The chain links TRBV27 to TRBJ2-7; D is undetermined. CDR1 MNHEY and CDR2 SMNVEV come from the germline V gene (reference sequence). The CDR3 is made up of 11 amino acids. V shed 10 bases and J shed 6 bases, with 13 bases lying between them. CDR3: CATSLGIEQYF. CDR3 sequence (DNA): TGTGCCACCTCCTTAGGGATCGAGCAGTACTTC.

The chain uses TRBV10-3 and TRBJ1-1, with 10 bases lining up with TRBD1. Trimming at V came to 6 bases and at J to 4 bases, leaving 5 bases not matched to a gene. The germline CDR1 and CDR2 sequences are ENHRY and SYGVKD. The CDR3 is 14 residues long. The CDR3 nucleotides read TGTGCCATCAGGGGACAGGGGCTGGGCACTGAAGCTTTCTTT. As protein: CAIRGQGLGTEAFF.

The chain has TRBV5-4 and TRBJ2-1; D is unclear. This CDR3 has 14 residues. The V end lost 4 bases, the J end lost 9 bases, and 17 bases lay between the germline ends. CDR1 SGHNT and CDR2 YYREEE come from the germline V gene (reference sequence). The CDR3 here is CASSIRQGPSEQFF. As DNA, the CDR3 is TGTGCCAGCAGCATTAGGCAAGGGCCCAGTGAGCAGTTCTTC.

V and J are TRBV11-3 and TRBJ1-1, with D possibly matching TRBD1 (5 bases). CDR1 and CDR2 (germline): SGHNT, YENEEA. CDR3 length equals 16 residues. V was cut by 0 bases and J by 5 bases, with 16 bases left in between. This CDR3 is CASSLDLGGYWTEAFF. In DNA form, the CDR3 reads TGTGCCAGCAGCTTAGATCTTGGGGGGTATTGGACTGAAGCTTTCTTT.

CDR3 DNA: TGTGCCAGCAGCCGACAGGGGGGTCAGCCCCAGCATTTT. It yields the protein CASSRQGGQPQHF. This chain uses TRBV7-2 with TRBJ1-5; 9 bases fit TRBD1. CDR1 SGHTA and CDR2 FQGNSA come from the germline V gene. V shed 5 bases, J shed 6 bases, and the junction held 2 bases outside the gene matches. The CDR3 has 13 amino acids.

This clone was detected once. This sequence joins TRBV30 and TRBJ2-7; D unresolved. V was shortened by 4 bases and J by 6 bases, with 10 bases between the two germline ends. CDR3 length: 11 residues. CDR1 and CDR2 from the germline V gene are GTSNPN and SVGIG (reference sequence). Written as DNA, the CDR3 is TGTGCCTGGACCGACCTTGCCGAGCAGTACTTC. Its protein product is CAWTDLAEQYF.

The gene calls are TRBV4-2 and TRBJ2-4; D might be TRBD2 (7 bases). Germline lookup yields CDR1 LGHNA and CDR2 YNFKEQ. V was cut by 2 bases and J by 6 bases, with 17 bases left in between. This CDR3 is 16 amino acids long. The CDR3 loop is CASSQIGGAGVNIQYF. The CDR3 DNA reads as TGTGCCAGCAGCCAAATAGGGGGGGCGGGAGTAAACATTCAGTACTTC.

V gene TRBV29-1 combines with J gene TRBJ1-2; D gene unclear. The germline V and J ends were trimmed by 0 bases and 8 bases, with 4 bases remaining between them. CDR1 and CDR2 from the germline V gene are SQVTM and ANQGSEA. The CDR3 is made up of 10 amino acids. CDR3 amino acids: CSVEEGGYTF. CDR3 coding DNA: TGCAGCGTTGAAGAAGGAGGCTACACCTTC. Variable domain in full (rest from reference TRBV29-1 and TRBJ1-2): SAVISQKPSRDICQRGTSLTIQCQVDSQVTMMFWYRQQPGQSLTLIATANQGSEATYESGFVIDKFPISRPNLTFSTLTVSNMSPEDSSIYLCSVEEGGYTFGSGTRLTVV.

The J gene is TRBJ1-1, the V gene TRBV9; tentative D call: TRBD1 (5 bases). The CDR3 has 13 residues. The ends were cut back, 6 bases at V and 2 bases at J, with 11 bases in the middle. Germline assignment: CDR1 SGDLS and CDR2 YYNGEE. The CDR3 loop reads CASTGGINTEAFF. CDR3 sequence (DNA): TGTGCCAGCACCGGGGGGATTAACACTGAAGCTTTCTTT.

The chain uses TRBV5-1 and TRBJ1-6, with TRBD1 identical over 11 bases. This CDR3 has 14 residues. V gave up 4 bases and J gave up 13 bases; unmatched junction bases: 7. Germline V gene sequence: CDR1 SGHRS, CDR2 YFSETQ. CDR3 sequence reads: CASSPGQGDSPLHF. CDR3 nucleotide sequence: TGCGCCAGCAGCCCGGGACAGGGGGACTCGCCCCTCCACTTT.

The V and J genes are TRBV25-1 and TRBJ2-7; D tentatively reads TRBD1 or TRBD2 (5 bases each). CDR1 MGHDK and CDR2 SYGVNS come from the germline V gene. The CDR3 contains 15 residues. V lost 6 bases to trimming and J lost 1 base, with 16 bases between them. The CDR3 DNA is TGTGCCAGCAGCCAGGTCGGGGCAGGGTCCTACGAGCAGTACTTC. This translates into CASSQVGAGSYEQYF.

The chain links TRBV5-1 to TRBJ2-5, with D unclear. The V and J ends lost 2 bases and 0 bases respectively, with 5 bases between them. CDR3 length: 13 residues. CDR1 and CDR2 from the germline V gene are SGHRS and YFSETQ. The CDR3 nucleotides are TGCGCCAGCAGCTTTGAGTACCAAGAGACCCAGTACTTC. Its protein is CASSFEYQETQYF.

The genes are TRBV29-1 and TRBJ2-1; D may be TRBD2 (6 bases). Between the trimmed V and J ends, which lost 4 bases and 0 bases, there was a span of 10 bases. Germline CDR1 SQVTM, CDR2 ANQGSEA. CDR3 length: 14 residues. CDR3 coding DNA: TGCAGCGTTGGGAGGGGAAGCTCCTACAATGAGCAGTTCTTC. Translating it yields CSVGRGSSYNEQFF.

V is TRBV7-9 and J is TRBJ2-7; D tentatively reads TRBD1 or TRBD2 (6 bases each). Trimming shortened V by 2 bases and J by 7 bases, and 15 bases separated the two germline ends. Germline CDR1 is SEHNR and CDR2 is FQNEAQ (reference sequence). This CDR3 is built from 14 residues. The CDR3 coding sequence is TGTGCCAGCAGCTTACAAGGGGGGCTTCGGGAGCAGTACTTC. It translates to CASSLQGGLREQYF.

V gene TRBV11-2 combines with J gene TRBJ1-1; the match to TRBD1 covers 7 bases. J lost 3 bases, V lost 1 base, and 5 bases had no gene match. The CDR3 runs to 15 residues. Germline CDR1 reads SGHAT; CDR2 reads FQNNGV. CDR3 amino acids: CASSLAGTAHTEAFF. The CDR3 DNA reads TGTGCCAGCAGCTTAGCCGGGACAGCCCACACTGAAGCTTTCTTT.

The CDR3 nucleotides read TGCGCCAGCAGCTTGGATGCAGATACGCAGTATTTT. It yields the protein CASSLDADTQYF. V and J are TRBV5-1 and TRBJ2-3; no clear D. Germline values: CDR1 SGHRS, CDR2 YFSETQ. The CDR3 has 12 residues. Between the trimmed V and J ends, which lost 0 bases and 4 bases, there was a span of 3 bases.

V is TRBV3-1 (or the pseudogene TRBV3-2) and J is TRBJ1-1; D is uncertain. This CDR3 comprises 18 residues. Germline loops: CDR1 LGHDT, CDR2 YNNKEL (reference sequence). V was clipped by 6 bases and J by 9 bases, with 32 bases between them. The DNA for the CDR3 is TGTGCCAGCAGTCCCGGACTGATCCCTAGCTACCGATACCGAAAAGCTTTCTTT. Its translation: CASSPGLIPSYRYRKAFF.

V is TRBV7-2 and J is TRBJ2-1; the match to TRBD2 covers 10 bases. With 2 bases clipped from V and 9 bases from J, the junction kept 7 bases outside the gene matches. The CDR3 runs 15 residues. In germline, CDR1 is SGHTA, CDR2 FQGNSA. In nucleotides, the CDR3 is TGTGCCAGCAGCTTATCCGGGACTAGCGCGATTGAGCAGTTCTTC. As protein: CASSLSGTSAIEQFF.

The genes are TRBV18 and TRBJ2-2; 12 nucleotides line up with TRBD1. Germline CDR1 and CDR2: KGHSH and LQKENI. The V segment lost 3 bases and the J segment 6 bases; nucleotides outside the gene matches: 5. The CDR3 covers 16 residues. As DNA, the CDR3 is TGTGCCAGCTCACCGGGACAGGGGGCGAGAGCCGGGGAGCTGTTTTTT. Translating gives CASSPGQGARAGELFF. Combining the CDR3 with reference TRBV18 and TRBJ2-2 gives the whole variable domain NAGVMQNPRHLVRRRGQEARLRCSPMKGHSHVYWYRQLPEEGLKFMVYLQKENIIDESGMPKERFSAEFPKEGPSILRIQQVVRGDSAAYFCASSPGQGARAGELFFGEGSRLTVL.

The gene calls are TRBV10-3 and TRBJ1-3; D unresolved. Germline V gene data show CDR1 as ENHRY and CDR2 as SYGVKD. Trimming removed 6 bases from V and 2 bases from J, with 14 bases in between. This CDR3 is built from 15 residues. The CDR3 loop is CAISDTREAGNTIYF. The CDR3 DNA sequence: TGTGCCATCAGCGACACTAGGGAAGCTGGAAACACCATATATTTT.

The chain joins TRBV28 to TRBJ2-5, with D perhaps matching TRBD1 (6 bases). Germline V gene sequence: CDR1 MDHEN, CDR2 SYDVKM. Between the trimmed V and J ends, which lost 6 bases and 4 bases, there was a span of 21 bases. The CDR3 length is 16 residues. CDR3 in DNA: TGTGCCAGCAGCATTTATGTGACAGGCCTTCGAGAGACCCAGTACTTC. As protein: CASSIYVTGLRETQYF.

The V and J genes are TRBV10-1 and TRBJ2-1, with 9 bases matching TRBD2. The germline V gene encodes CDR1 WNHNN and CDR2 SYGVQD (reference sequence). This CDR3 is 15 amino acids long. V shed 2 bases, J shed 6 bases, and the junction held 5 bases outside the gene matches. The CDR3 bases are TGCGCCAGCAGTGAGATGAGTAGCGGGAGCAATGAGCAGTTCTTC. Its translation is CASSEMSSGSNEQFF.

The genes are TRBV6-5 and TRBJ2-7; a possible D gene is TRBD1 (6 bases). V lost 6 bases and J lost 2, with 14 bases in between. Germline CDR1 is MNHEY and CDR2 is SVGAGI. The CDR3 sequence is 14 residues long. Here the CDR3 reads CASRDVGTTYEQYF. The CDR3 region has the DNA TGTGCCAGCAGGGACGTCGGGACAACCTACGAGCAGTACTTC.